This T cell receptor beta chain appears in the sequencing data of a study of blood T cells in healthy people across ages. Points from the study as a whole: The study found more naive CD4+ cells and higher diversity in long-lived than aged donors. Observed TCR beta diversity per million T cells went down as age went up. This fall followed a roughly linear course with age.

The CDR3 has 16 amino acids. The germline V gene has CDR1 MNHEY and CDR2 SMNVEV (reference sequence). As to this clonotype: What it binds is not known. A read error may account for a junction end that differs from germline.

Combining a sample-barcoded 5' primer with a J-beta primer mix, a second PCR ran for 7 to 11 cycles. TCRdb used MiXCR to reprocess the 5' RACE reads, holding one entry per CDR3 protein. The data hold about 680,000 distinct CDR3 sequences, with around 48% observed a single time. The receptor was derived from a woman aged 55 to 70 in good health. The specimen sequenced was blood. The V and J genes are TRBV27 and TRBJ1-1, with D perhaps matching TRBD1 (6 bases). Here the CDR3 reads CASSVSPPGATTEAFF. CDR3 DNA: TGTGCCAGCAGTGTATCCCCTCCGGGGGCTACCACTGAAGCTTTCTTT.